Included here is one T cell receptor beta chain sequence, with context. This clonotype appeared many times. Which antigen it targets is not known. Base qualities are not recorded, but no much larger clone differs from it by a single base. Stable Graves' hyperthyroidism was defined as no progression to ophthalmopathy during 18 months of follow-up. Hyperthyroidism patients were newly diagnosed, had a disease duration of under 2 months, and were aged 18 to 65 years. The study excluded patients with uncontrolled infections, other autoimmune diseases, pregnancy or lactation. Diagnoses were established on the basis of clinical symptoms, serum thyroxine and TRAb, thyroid ultrasound, and orbital computed tomography. PBMCs were isolated from approximately 10 ml of fresh peripheral blood by Ficoll-Paque density gradient centrifugation. Trizol reagent was used to extract total RNA, and RNA quality was then checked on an Agilent 2100 Bioanalyzer.

The data derive from a study of T cells in Graves' hyperthyroidism and ophthalmopathy (dated by TCRdb to the late 2010s). Study-wide context: Peripheral blood was collected at initial diagnosis, before any treatment. The 75 to 100 discovery patients were randomly split 7:3 into training and test sets. According to the paper, TCR Vbeta CDR3 sequencing was carried out on 135 peripheral blood samples, which came from 40 to 45 ophthalmopathy, some 73 hyperthyroidism and approximately 17 progressor patients. Following sampling, methimazole starting at 30 mg daily was given to hyperthyroidism patients, and high-dose intravenous methylprednisolone was given to ophthalmopathy patients. Thyroid tissue and blood T-cell repertoires from six Graves' hyperthyroidism patients were also compared in the study. To identify TCR V-J signatures that set the groups apart, the researchers used a discovery cohort of 100 patients, made up of around 42 with Graves' ophthalmopathy and 57 with stable Graves' hyperthyroidism. An independent validation cohort of around 19 hyperthyroidism patients and roughly 16 patients who later progressed to ophthalmopathy tested prospective prediction of ophthalmopathy. General findings and caveats noted by the study authors: In cross-validation, a model built on a 13 V-J signature told ophthalmopathy apart from stable hyperthyroidism with about 90% sensitivity and 81% to 82% specificity, and in testing the same model reached 80%/75%. No statistical method was used to fix the sample size in advance, and group allocation was not hidden from the investigators. Blood samples also contained most of the expanded thyroid clonotypes (frequency above 0.001), which suggests that blood repertoires may reflect thyroid immune responses. In validation, the model predicted progression to ophthalmopathy with 55% to 71% sensitivity and 72% to 85% specificity, a median of approximately 6.7 months before onset.

TCR beta CDR3 regions were amplified from RNA transcripts. The TCR CDR3 was subjected to a first round of RT-PCR using the HTBI primer set and the Qiagen OneStep RT-PCR kit. The libraries were constructed in a second round of multiplex PCR and then size-selected and purified. Sequencing of the libraries was done on an Illumina HiSeq2000 using paired-end 100 bp reads. Turning to the authors' computational methods: SOAPnuke was used to process the raw data, with reads discarded if the reads contained adapters or uncalled bases, had a mean Phred below 15, or lacked an exact constant-primer or identifier match. COPE v1.2.5 was used to merge the high-quality paired reads, and each unique nucleotide sequence was defined as a clonotype. MiTCR v1.1 was used to align the clonotypes against IMGT TRBV, TRBD and TRBJ reference segments. The analysis included only V-J combinations with a frequency above 0.0001, which together covered over 98% of the repertoires. A TCS score was defined as the ratio of F50 (clonal expansion) to E x V (chaos), with BLOSUM62-based TCRdist applied between CDR3 peptides within each V-J. Welch's t-statistics and random forest reduced several hundred V-J features to 13, which were used in a naive Bayes classifier (R e1071). TCRdb cleaned the public reads at Q25 with fastp, built clones with MiXCR and kept in-frame beta chains. Under each unique CDR3 protein, matching rows form one entry showing the most common genes and DNA. The V and J calls reflect TCRdb's pipeline rather than the authors' work. The sample yields 550,000 to 650,000 distinct CDR3 sequences; around 13% were counted once. The ten most abundant clones make up approximately 15% of the sample.

Trimming takes 6 bases from V and 4 bases from J, and the germline ends sit 10 bases apart. The germline V gene sets CDR1 to ENHRY and CDR2 to SYGVKD. The CDR3, from cysteine to phenylalanine, totals 13 residues. This entry keeps only the CDR3 DNA: 39 bases, framed from base 1. The V gene is TRBV10-3 and the J gene is TRBJ2-1, with the D gene not confidently named. Source material: blood. This sequence was found in a woman in her forties with Graves' hyperthyroidism. In nucleotides, the sequence is TGTGCCATCAGCCGAGACCCTTACAATGAGCAGTTCTTC. Translated, it reads CAISRDPYNEQFF.